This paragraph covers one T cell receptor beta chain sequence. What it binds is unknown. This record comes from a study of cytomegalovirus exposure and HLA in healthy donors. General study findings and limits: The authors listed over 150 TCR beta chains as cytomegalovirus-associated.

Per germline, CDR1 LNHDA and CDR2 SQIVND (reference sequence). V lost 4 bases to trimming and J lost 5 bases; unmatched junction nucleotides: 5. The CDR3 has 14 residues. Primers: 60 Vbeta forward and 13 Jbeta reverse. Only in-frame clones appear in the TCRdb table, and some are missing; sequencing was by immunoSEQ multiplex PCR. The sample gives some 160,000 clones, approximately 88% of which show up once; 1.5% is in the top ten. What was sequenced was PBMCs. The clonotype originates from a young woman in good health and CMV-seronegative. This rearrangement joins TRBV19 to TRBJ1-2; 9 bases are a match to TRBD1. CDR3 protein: CASSTTGGPYGYTF. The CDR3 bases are TGTGCCAGTAGTACCACAGGGGGCCCATATGGCTACACCTTC.